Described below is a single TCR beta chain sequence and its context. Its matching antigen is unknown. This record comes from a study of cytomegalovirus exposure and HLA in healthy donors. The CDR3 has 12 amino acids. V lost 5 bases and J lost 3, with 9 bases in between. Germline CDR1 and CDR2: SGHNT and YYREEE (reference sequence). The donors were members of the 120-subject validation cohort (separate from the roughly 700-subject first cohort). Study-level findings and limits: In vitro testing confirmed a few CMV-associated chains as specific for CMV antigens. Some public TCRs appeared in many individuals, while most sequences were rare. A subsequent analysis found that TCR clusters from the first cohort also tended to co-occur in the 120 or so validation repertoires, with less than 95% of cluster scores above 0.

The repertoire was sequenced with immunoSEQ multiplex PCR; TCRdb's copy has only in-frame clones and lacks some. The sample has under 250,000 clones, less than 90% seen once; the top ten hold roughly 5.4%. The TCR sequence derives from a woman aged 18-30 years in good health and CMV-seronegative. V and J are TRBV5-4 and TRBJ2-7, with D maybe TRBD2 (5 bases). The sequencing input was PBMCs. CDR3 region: CASSRGNYEQYF. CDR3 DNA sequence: TGTGCCAGCAGTCGAGGGAACTACGAGCAGTACTTC.